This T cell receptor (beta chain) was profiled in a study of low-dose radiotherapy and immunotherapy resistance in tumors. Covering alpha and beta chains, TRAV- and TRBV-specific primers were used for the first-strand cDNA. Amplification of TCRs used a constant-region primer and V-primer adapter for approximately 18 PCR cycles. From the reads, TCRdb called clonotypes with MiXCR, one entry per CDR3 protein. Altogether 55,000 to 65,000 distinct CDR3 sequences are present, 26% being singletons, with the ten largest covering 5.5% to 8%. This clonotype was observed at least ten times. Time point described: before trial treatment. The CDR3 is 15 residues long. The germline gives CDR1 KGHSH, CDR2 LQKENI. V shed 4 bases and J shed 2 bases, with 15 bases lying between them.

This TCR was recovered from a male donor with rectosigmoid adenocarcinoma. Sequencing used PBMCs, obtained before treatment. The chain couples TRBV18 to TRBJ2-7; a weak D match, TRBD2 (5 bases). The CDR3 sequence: CASSLASRQAYEQYF. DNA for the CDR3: TGTGCCAGCTCACTCGCTAGCCGTCAAGCCTACGAGCAGTACTTC. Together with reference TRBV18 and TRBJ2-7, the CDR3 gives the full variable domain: NAGVMQNPRHLVRRRGQEARLRCSPMKGHSHVYWYRQLPEEGLKFMVYLQKENIIDESGMPKERFSAEFPKEGPSILRIQQVVRGDSAAYFCASSLASRQAYEQYFGPGTRLTVT.